The T cell receptor (beta chain) under discussion was sequenced for a study of cytomegalovirus exposure and HLA in healthy donors (dated by TCRdb to 2016 to 2017). Broadly, across the study: In an earlier analysis of 450 to 750 of the donors, under 300 Gb of sequence data and 120 million or so unique TCR beta sequences from 180 million or so T cells were reported. Alongside the repertoire data, information on donor age, sex, ethnicity and CMV serostatus was compiled. To study patterns of TCR occurrence, a later analysis re-analyzed previously published TCR beta repertoires from several hundred donors and added high-resolution HLA genotyping. Roughly 5 DR-DQ haplotypes were handled as single units for association and clustering, since linkage in the cohort was strong. Typing coverage differed by locus: A, B, C, DRB1 and DQB1 were typed in about 629-640 donors, DQA1 in about 510, DPA1 in 600 to 610, and DPB1 in just under 490. To predict cytomegalovirus infection status, the study brought together high-throughput TCR immunosequencing, statistical association of individual TCRs with disease status, and machine learning. Every discovery cohort repertoire had been produced on one sequencing platform. Using immunosequencing, the study profiled T cell repertoires from around 670 subjects and related those repertoires to cytomegalovirus serostatus. Class I and class II HLA loci were covered by the typing at four-digit resolution. Besides the first cohort of around 670 subjects, a separate validation cohort made up of 95 to 150 different subjects was used. In a later genetic analysis, genome-wide SNP genotypes for about 65% of the roughly 670 donors were used, and that subset was treated as a discovery cohort. Rather than using new phenotypic data, the later analysis identified candidate immune exposures from TCR beta sequences and from how often those sequences occurred across donors. Among 398 genotyped donors of the cohort, an average of approximately 250,000 unique TCR beta nucleotide sequences were sequenced per donor, around a sixth of them non-productive. Of the approximately 370 genotyped donors, 65% to 90% were placed in the genetic ancestry cluster associated with self-reported Caucasian donors. The study was designed to test whether signatures of past pathogen exposure could be identified by cataloging public T cell receptors. Roughly 300 gigabases of sequencing data and tens of millions of unique TCR sequences were included in an early release covering roughly 600 HLA-typed donors. In an earlier analysis of several hundred of the donors, high-throughput TCR beta sequencing was used to judge whether each TCR beta V gene segment behaved as functional or pseudogenic. Broad study findings and their caveats: Compared with the approximately 670-donor mean, donors in an Asian-associated ancestry cluster had fewer N-insertions in productive TCRs, according to a later genetic analysis. HLA typing was unavailable for some donors at each locus, so association tests used only the typed subset. The study listed 150 to 200 TCR beta chains as associated with cytomegalovirus. A later analysis found that TCR association rates varied across HLA loci, with DRB1 alleles showing the most associated TCRs and HLA-C alleles the fewest. A later analysis reported that several top co-occurrence clusters appeared linked to parvovirus B19, influenza, CMV and Epstein-Barr virus. At a false discovery rate of 0.05, a later analysis linked 16,951 TCR beta sequences to specific HLA alleles. A further reported finding was that TCR beta sequences accurately predicted the HLA-A and HLA-B alleles for most subjects in the first cohort. Around 16 rarely observed V segments, including chromosome 9 orphons, were excluded from the earlier analysis of some 590 of the donors because counts were too low. Only TCR beta chains were sequenced in this cohort, and the absence of alpha or paired-chain data limited detectable features. Correlated functional status among segregating V segments might reflect linkage disequilibrium, but an unknown experimental factor could not be ruled out. The classifier was reported to diagnose cytomegalovirus status with high specificity and sensitivity in both the original and validation cohorts. Across donors, most TCR sequences were observed very rarely, whereas some public TCRs were present in many individuals. In an earlier analysis of 587 of the donors, most TCR beta V segments were observed in productive rearrangements about 90% or about 30% of the time, broadly matching IMGT annotations. The sequencing pipeline was judged likely to have produced a cluster of highly shared sequence variants as a technical artifact. Immune exposure information for the cohort was limited to CMV serostatus. Sequencing depth was assumed to be roughly uniform across donors in the presence/absence analyses, though that assumption may not hold. In a later analysis, most CMV-associated TCR beta chains were found to appear HLA-restricted, with HLA associations seemingly driven largely by CMV exposure. Assigning TCR associations to individual alleles was difficult when HLA alleles, especially DR and DQ, strongly co-occurred. An association between a missense DCLRE1C variant and V-gene and J-gene trimming of TCR beta chains was found in a later genetic analysis and replicated in an independent cohort. Because the 87-base-pair reads could not distinguish some IMGT-functional V segments, including TRBV6-2 and TRBV6-3, those segments were excluded. In a later analysis, HLA-associated TCR beta chains were found to be more clonally expanded and to have lower generation probabilities than equally common non-associated chains. In vitro tests confirmed that a few of the cytomegalovirus-associated TCR beta chains recognize cytomegalovirus antigens. It was suggested by the authors that the approach could potentially be generalized to other disease states and immunological phenotypes.

The method was the immunoSEQ multiplex PCR assay. For the multiplex PCR, a mixture combining 60 forward primers for TCR Vbeta segments and 13 reverse primers for TCR Jbeta segments was used. The CDR3 region of rearranged TCR beta genes was amplified from genomic DNA by a multiplex PCR assay. Amplified TCR beta libraries were sequenced as 87-base-pair reads on the Illumina HiSeq System. Processing in the source paper ran as follows. A later analysis tallied tens of millions of unique TCR beta chains across the 700 or so repertoires, and roughly 11 million of those chains were shared by two or more donors. Raw reads were error-corrected and collapsed into unique sequences with a nearest-neighbor algorithm that merged closely related sequences to remove PCR and sequencing errors. V, D and J gene segments were assigned by aligning CDR3 sequences to IMGT reference sequences. Each retained sequence needed at least a six-nucleotide match to both a V gene segment and a J gene segment. Rearrangements were classified as productive when the CDR3 lacked stop codons and remained in frame with V and J, and all other rearrangements were classified as non-productive. CDR3 was defined according to IMGT convention as the region running from the second conserved V-encoded cysteine to the conserved J-encoded phenylalanine. In an earlier analysis of just under 600 of the donors, sequences lacking an unambiguous match to a single V gene segment were excluded. In an earlier analysis of roughly 600 of the donors, a V segment was called functional when productive rearrangements were above 56.7%, and segregating when the standard deviation between donors exceeded 5%. A statistical classification framework was built for diagnosing cytomegalovirus status from the catalog of TCR beta chain sequences. In a later analysis, TCR nucleotide sequences were compared against IMGT/GENE-DB human TR gene sequences so that V and J genes could be assigned. The TCRdist pipeline was used in a later analysis to assign CDR3 sequences and most-parsimonious VDJ recombination scenarios. In a later analysis, each TCR beta chain was defined by its CDR3 amino acid sequence together with its V-gene family, and reads without a unique V-gene family were excluded. As a way to deal with suspected cross-contamination and a sequencing artifact, a later analysis dropped more than 500 nucleotide sequences that were highly shared and had low generation probability. In a later analysis, a clonal expansion index was calculated for each public chain from normalized within-repertoire ranks of inferred template counts. In a later analysis, generation probabilities were computed with a VDJ recombination model fitted to out-of-frame rearrangements, and the resulting probabilities were checked against IGoR. Hypergeometric tests were used in a later analysis to score TCR-TCR, TCR-HLA and TCR-CMV co-occurrence, with a repertoire-size bias correction applied to the TCR pairs. To estimate false discovery rates, a later analysis permuted the HLA or CMV assignments 20 times. In a later analysis, co-occurring TCRs were grouped with DBSCAN, and TCRdist sequence similarity was added when clustering was performed within HLA-allele-positive subsets. For co-occurrence clustering, repertoires with fewer than 30,000 or more than 120,000 public chains were excluded, along with roughly 5 repertoires with anomalous nucleotide sharing. Held by TCRdb, this immuneACCESS table contains in-frame sequences only and omits some clones. Under half of the omission traces to an unresolved V gene where checked; the cause of the rest is unknown. D and trimming come from the DNA, and the V and J calls and clone size come from that table. The sample table shows about 150,000 clones, and about 74% are seen once. The ten largest account for roughly 4.2% of the sample.

In total, around 600 healthy bone marrow donors made up the cohort. Cohort members were all nominally healthy when sampled, although unrecorded immune exposures were likely present. The donor was CMV seronegative and was included in the group of hundreds of seronegative cohort members. A peripheral blood sample was collected from each donor, and TCR beta sequencing was performed on peripheral blood mononuclear cells. Genomic DNA extraction from the blood cell samples was performed with the Qiagen DNeasy Blood Extraction Kit. From the germline V gene, CDR1 is SGHRS and CDR2 is YFSETQ. Trimming removed 0 bases from V and 2 bases from J, leaving 11 bases between the germline ends. The CDR3 spans 15 residues, from the cysteine through the phenylalanine. Only the CDR3 part of the read is kept: 45 bases, read in frame from the first base. Concerning this clone: The antigen this receptor binds is unknown. Per-base quality was not reported, and no clone a single base away is much larger than it.

The sequence joins TRBV5-1 to TRBJ1-1, with no confidently assigned D gene. Specimen: PBMCs. The receptor was derived from a middle-aged woman in good health and CMV-seronegative. CDR3 reads: CASSLVGSRNTEAFF. The nucleotide sequence is given as TGCGCCAGCAGCTTGGTGGGCAGTCGAAACACTGAAGCTTTCTTT.